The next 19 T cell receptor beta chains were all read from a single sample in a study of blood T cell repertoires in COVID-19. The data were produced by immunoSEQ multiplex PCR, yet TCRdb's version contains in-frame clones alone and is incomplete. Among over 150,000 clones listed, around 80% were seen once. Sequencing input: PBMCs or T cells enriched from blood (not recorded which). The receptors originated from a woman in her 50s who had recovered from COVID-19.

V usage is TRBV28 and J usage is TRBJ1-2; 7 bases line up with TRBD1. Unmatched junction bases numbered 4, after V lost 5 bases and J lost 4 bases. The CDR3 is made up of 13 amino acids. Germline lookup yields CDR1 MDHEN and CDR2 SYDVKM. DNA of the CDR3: TGTGCCAGCAGTACCGGACAGGTCTATGGCTACACCTTC. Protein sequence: CASSTGQVYGYTF.

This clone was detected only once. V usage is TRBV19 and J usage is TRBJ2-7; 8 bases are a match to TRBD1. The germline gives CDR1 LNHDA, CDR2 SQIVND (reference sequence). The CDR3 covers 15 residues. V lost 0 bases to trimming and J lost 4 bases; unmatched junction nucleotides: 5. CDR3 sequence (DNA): TGTGCCAGTAGTATAGAGGCAGGGGGCTTTTACGAGCAGTACTTC. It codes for CASSIEAGGFYEQYF.

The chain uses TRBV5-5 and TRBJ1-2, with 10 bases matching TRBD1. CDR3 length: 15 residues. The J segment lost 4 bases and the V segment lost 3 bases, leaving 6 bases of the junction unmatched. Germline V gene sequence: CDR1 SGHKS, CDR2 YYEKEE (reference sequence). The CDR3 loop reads CASSYPRTGGYGYTF. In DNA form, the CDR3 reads TGTGCCAGCAGCTACCCTCGGACAGGGGGCTATGGCTACACCTTC.

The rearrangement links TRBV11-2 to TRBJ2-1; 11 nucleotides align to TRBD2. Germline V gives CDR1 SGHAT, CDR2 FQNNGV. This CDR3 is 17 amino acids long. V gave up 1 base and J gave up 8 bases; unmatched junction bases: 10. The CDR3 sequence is CASSLVAGTSGSDEQFF. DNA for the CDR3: TGTGCCAGCAGCTTAGTAGCCGGCACTAGCGGGAGCGATGAGCAGTTCTTC.

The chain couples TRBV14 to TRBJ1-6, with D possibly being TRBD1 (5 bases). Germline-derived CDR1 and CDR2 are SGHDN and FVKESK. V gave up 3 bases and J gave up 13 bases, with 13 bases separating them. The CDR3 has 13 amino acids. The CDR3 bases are TGTGCCAGCAGCCAGATACAGGTTTCGCCCCTCCACTTT. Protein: CASSQIQVSPLHF.

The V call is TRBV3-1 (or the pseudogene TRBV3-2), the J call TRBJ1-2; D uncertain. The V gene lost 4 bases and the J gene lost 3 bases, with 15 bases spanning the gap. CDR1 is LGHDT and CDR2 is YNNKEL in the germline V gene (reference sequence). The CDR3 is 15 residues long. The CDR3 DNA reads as TGTGCCAGCAGCCGTAGTTCGACCGGGGACTATGGCTACACCTTC. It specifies CASSRSSTGDYGYTF.

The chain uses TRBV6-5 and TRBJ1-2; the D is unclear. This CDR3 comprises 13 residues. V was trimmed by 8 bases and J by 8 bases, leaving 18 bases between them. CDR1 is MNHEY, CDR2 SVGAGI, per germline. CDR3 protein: CASRSHGVDGYTF. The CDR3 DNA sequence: TGTGCCAGCCGGAGCCACGGGGTGGACGGCTACACCTTC.

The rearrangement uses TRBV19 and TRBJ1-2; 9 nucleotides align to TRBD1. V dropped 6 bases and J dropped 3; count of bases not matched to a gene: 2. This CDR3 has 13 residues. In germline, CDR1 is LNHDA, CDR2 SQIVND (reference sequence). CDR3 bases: TGTGCCAGTAGGGGACAGGGCGACTATGGCTACACCTTC. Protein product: CASRGQGDYGYTF.

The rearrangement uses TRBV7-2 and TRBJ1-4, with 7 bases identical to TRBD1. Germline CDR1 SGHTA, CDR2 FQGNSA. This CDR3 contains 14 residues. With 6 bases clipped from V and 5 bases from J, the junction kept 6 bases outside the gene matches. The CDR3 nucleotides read TGTGCCAGCAGTAGGGGACAGAAGAATGAAAAACTGTTTTTT. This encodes CASSRGQKNEKLFF.

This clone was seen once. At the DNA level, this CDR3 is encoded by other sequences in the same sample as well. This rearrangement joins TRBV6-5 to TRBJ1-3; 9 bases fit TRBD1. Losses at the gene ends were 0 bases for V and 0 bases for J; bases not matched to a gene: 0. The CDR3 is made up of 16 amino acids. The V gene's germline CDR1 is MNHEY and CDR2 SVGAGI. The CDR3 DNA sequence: TGTGCCAGCAGTTACTCGGGACAGGGCTCTGGAAACACCATATATTTT. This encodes CASSYSGQGSGNTIYF.

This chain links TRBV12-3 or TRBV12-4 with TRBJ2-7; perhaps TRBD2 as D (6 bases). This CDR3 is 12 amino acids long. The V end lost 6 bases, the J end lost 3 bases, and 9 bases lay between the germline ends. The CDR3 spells CASRGTFYEQYF. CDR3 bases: TGTGCCAGCAGAGGGACTTTCTACGAGCAGTACTTC.

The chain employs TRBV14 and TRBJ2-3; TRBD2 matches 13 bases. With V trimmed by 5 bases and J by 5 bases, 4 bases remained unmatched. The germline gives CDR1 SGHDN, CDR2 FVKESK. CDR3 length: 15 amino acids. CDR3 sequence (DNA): TGTGCCAGCAGCAGACTAGCGGGAGGTATAGATACGCAGTATTTT. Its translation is CASSRLAGGIDTQYF.

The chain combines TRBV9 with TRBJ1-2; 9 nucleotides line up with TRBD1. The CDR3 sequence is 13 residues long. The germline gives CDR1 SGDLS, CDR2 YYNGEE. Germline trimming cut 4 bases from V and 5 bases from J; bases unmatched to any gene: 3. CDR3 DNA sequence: TGTGCCAGCAGCTTGACAGGGGGTTATGGCTACACCTTC. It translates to CASSLTGGYGYTF.

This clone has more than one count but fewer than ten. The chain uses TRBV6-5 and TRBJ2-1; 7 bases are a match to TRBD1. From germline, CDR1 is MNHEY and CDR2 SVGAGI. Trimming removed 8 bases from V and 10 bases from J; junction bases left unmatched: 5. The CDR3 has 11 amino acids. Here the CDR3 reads CASWTGFEQFF. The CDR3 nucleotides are TGTGCCAGCTGGACAGGTTTCGAGCAGTTCTTC.

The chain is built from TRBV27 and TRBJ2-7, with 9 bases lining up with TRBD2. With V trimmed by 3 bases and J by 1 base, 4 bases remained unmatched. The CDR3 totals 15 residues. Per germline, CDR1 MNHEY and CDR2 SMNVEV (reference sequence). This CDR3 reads CASSLVSGRSYEQYF. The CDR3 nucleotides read TGTGCCAGCAGTTTGGTTAGCGGGAGATCCTACGAGCAGTACTTC.

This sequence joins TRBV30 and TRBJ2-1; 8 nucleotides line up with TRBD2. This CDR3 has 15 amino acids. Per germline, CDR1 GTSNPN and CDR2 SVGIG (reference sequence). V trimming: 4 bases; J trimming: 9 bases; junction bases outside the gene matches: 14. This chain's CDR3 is CAWTPGTRTVGEQFF. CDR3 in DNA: TGTGCCTGGACCCCCGGGACTAGGACCGTGGGTGAGCAGTTCTTC.

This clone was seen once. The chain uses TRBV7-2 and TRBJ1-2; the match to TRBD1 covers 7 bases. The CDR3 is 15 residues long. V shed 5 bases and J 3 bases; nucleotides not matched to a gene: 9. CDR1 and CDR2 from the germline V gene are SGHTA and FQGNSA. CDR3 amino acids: CASSPTLRGHYGYTF. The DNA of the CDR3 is TGTGCCAGCAGCCCAACCCTGAGGGGGCACTATGGCTACACCTTC. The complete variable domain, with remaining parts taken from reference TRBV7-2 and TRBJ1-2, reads GAGVSQSPSNKVTEKGKDVELRCDPISGHTALYWYRQSLGQGLEFLIYFQGNSAPDKSGLPSDRFSAERTGGSVSTLTIQRTQQEDSAVYLCASSPTLRGHYGYTFGSGTRLTVV.

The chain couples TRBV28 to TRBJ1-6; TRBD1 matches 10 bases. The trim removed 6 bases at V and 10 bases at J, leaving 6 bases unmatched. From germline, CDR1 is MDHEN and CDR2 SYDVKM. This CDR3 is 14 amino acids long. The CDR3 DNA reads TGTGCCAGCAGAGTCGGGACAGGGGCATCACCCCTCCACTTT. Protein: CASRVGTGASPLHF.

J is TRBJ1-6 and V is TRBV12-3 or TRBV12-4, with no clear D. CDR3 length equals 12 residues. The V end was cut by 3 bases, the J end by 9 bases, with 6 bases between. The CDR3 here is CASSFPGSPLHF. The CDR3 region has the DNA TGTGCCAGCAGTTTCCCGGGTTCACCCCTCCACTTT.